Shown below are 11 T cell receptor beta chains from a single sample sequenced in a study of metastatic and nonmetastatic thyroid tumors. With MiXCR, TCRdb reprocessed the PCR reads. The sample contains 70,000 or so clones, more than 13% of which appear only once. Patients had received no treatment of any kind before thyroid surgery. The sequenced material came from blood. The receptors shown here come from a male donor with papillary thyroid cancer or a benign thyroid nodule (not recorded which). Some clones in this sample may be carry-over from other donors' samples.

This clone has at least ten counts. The V and J genes are TRBV20-1 and TRBJ1-4, with a tentative D call TRBD1 (5 bases). The CDR3 has 14 residues. The V and J ends lost 4 bases and 8 bases respectively, with 17 bases between them. The germline CDR1 and CDR2 sequences are DFQATT and SNEGSKA (reference sequence). The CDR3 reads CSAMNIRDGEKLFF. As DNA, the CDR3 is TGCAGTGCTATGAATATCAGGGATGGGGAAAAACTGTTTTTT.

Comments on this clone: A read error may explain this, as a much larger clone is one base away. J is TRBJ2-3 and V is TRBV24-1; 7 bases agree with TRBD2. The germline CDR1 and CDR2 sequences are KGHDR and SFDVKD. The CDR3 contains 17 residues. The ends lost 2 bases at V and 2 bases at J; junction bases unmatched: 9. The chain's CDR3 is CATSDSLAGVPTDTQYF. The DNA for the CDR3 is TGTGCCACCAGTGATTCTCTGGCGGGAGTTCCCACAGATACGCAGTATTTT.

This clone was seen more than once but under ten times. This sequence joins TRBV28 and TRBJ1-2; D not resolved. The germline V gene has CDR1 MDHEN and CDR2 SYDVKM. V lost 5 bases and J lost 4, with 14 bases in between. The CDR3 has 14 amino acids. CDR3 residues: CASSTPGPLYGYTF. CDR3 in DNA: TGTGCCAGCAGTACTCCAGGCCCTCTCTATGGCTACACCTTC.

This clone was seen many times. This chain connects TRBV12-3 or TRBV12-4 to TRBJ2-5, with TRBD2 matching over 10 bases. Trimming at V came to 6 bases and at J to 4 bases, leaving 11 bases not matched to a gene. The CDR3 is made up of 16 amino acids. CDR3 protein: CASRMLKAGGTETQYF. DNA of the CDR3: TGTGCCAGCAGGATGTTGAAAGCGGGAGGGACAGAGACCCAGTACTTC.

Ten or more counts support this clone. This rearrangement joins TRBV30 to TRBJ2-7, with a tentative D call TRBD1 (5 bases). The CDR3 length is 13 residues. The ends were cut back, 1 base at V and 4 bases at J, with 11 bases in the middle. Germline CDR1 is GTSNPN and CDR2 is SVGIG (reference sequence). The CDR3: CAWSATVLYEQYF. The CDR3 DNA reads as TGTGCCTGGAGTGCGACAGTTTTGTACGAGCAGTACTTC.

This clone appeared many times. The V call is TRBV19, the J call TRBJ2-1; 11 nucleotides align to TRBD2. V gave up 1 base and J gave up 7 bases; unmatched junction bases: 12. From germline, CDR1 is LNHDA and CDR2 SQIVND (reference sequence). This CDR3 comprises 18 residues. CDR3 in DNA: TGTGCCAGTAGTATAGGCCCACTAGCGGGGGACGCTATGAATGAGCAGTTCTTC. Amino acid sequence: CASSIGPLAGDAMNEQFF.

This clone is a singleton in its sample. The CDR3 nucleotides are TGTGCCAGCAGCTGGACTAGGAGCTCCTACGAGCAGTACTTC. Protein: CASSWTRSSYEQYF. J is TRBJ2-7 and V is TRBV7-2, with 7 bases matching TRBD2. Germline V gene lookup returns CDR1 SGHTA and CDR2 FQGNSA. With 4 bases clipped from V and 0 bases from J, the junction kept 3 bases outside the gene matches. The CDR3 has 14 residues.

This chain links TRBV20-1 with TRBJ2-3, with a possible D match to TRBD2 (6 bases). Trimming pared 4 bases from V and 5 bases from J, leaving 19 bases between. The germline CDR1 and CDR2 sequences are DFQATT and SNEGSKA (reference sequence). The CDR3 is 15 residues long. The DNA of the CDR3 is TGCAGTGCTATGCATCCGGGGGTGGCGGGAGATACGCAGTATTTT. This gives the protein CSAMHPGVAGDTQYF.

This clone showed up many times. J is TRBJ2-1 and V is TRBV27; a weak D match, TRBD2 (5 bases). Germline values: CDR1 MNHEY, CDR2 SMNVEV (reference sequence). CDR3 size: 15 residues. Trimming shortened V by 2 bases and J by 0 bases, and 8 bases separated the two germline ends. The CDR3 DNA reads TGTGCCAGCAGTTTAGCAGCGGCCTCCTACAATGAGCAGTTCTTC. The encoded protein is CASSLAAASYNEQFF.

As for this clone: A junction boundary mismatches the germline segment, possibly from a read error. This chain connects TRBV29-1 to TRBJ2-1; possibly TRBD1 or TRBD2 for D (5 bases each). The CDR3 is 12 residues long. Per the germline V gene, CDR1 is SQVTM and CDR2 is ANQGSEA. The CDR3 coding sequence is TGCAGCGCTGAGGGTTGGGGCGATGAGCAGTCCTTC. The encoded protein is CSAEGWGDEQSF.

This clone has at least ten counts. The chain recombines TRBV6-5 with TRBJ1-1; D remains unclear. The CDR3 contains 15 residues. The germline V and J ends were trimmed by 2 bases and 1 base, with 11 bases remaining between them. CDR1 and CDR2 from the germline V gene are MNHEY and SVGAGI. CDR3: CASSYKVAGNTEAFF. CDR3 nucleotide sequence: TGTGCCAGCAGTTACAAGGTTGCGGGGAACACTGAAGCTTTCTTT.